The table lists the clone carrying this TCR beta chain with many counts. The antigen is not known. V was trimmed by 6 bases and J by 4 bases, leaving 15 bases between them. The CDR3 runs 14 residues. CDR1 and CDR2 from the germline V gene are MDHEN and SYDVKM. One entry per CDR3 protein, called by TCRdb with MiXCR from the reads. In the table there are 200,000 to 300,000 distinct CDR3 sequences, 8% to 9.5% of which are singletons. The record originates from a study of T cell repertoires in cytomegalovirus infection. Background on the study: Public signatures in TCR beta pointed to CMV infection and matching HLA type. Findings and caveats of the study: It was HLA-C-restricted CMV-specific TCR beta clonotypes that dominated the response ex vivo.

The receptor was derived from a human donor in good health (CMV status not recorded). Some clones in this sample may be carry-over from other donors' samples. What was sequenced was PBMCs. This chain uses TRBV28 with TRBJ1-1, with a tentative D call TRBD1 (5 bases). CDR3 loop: CASREGPIITEAFF. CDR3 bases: TGTGCCAGCAGGGAGGGACCGATTATCACTGAAGCTTTCTTT.